Listed below are T cell receptor beta chains from one sample, sequenced in a study of blood T cell repertoires in COVID-19. Assay: immunoSEQ multiplex PCR; the TCRdb copy retains only in-frame clones and omits some. The repertoire holds 150,000 or so clones, with roughly 84% as singletons. The specimen sequenced was peripheral blood. These receptors originate from a woman aged 60-70 years with COVID-19, enrolled during active disease. Each CDR3 is given with its conserved first and last residue. A D gene is named only where the DNA matches it firmly. Rows may omit the clone size; those that give it use once, few, many or a size class.

. | . | TRBJ1-1 | 12 | TRBV28 | CASSLRELGAFF | TGTGCCAGCAGTTTGAGGGAGCTCGGGGCTTTCTTT
TRBD1 | once | TRBJ1-2 | 16 | TRBV7-6 | CASSPFPRGRDYGYTF | TGTGCCAGCAGCCCGTTCCCCAGGGGGCGGGACTATGGCTACACCTTC
TRBD1 | . | TRBJ2-3 | 14 | TRBV30 | CAWGTGVLSSTQYF | TGTGCCTGGGGGACAGGGGTCCTATCCTCTACGCAGTATTTT
. | . | TRBJ1-1 | 13 | TRBV24-1 | CATKKERSTEAFF | TGTGCCACTAAAAAAGAGAGGAGCACTGAAGCTTTCTTT
. | . | TRBJ1-5 | 15 | TRBV18 | CASSPVDNRNQPQHF | TGTGCCAGCTCACCCGTGGACAATCGCAATCAGCCCCAGCATTTT
TRBD1 | . | TRBJ2-3 | 14 | TRBV18 | CASRDRASADTQYF | TGTGCCAGCCGCGACAGGGCTTCAGCAGATACGCAGTATTTT
. | . | TRBJ1-6 | 14 | TRBV6-5 | CASTRWQGNSPLHF | TGTGCCAGCACGAGGTGGCAGGGGAACTCACCCCTCCACTTT
TRBD1 | . | TRBJ1-1 | 15 | TRBV18 | CASSPRGQGRAEAFF | TGTGCCAGCTCACCAAGGGGACAGGGAAGGGCTGAAGCTTTCTTT
TRBD2 | . | TRBJ2-3 | 15 | TRBV5-6 | CASSGLAVQTDTQYF | TGTGCCAGCAGCGGCCTAGCGGTCCAAACGGATACGCAGTATTTT
TRBD1 | . | TRBJ1-1 | 14 | TRBV5-8 | CASSFGQGENEAFF | TGTGCCAGCAGCTTCGGACAGGGGGAGAATGAAGCTTTCTTT
TRBD2 | . | TRBJ2-7 | 19 | TRBV4-1 | CASSQDPGTSGRGTEEQYF | TGCGCCAGCAGCCAGGATCCCGGGACTAGCGGGAGAGGGACTGAAGAGCAGTACTTC
TRBD1 | . | TRBJ2-1 | 13 | TRBV24-1 | CATRETGTNEQFF | TGTGCCACCAGAGAGACAGGGACCAATGAGCAGTTCTTC
TRBD2 | . | TRBJ2-2 | 15 | TRBV24-1 | CATSESGRDTGELFF | TGTGCCACCAGTGAAAGCGGGAGGGACACCGGGGAGCTGTTTTTT
TRBD1 | . | TRBJ1-2 | 13 | TRBV18 | CASSVTGGSGYTF | TGTGCCAGCTCAGTGACAGGGGGCAGTGGCTACACCTTC
. | . | TRBJ1-1 | 14 | TRBV11-3 | CASSRGPTETEAFF | TGTGCCAGCAGCCGCGGTCCGACGGAAACTGAAGCTTTCTTT
. | . | TRBJ1-1 | 14 | TRBV9 | CASSVRGENTEAFF | TGTGCCAGCAGCGTAAGAGGCGAGAACACTGAAGCTTTCTTT
. | . | TRBJ1-2 | 13 | TRBV24-1 | CATSSRGAYGYTF | TGTGCCACCAGCTCCCGGGGGGCTTATGGCTACACCTTC
TRBD2 | . | TRBJ2-1 | 17 | TRBV14 | CASSQDTLAGGYNEQFF | TGTGCCAGCAGCCAAGATACCCTAGCGGGAGGGTACAATGAGCAGTTCTTC
. | . | TRBJ2-7 | 15 | TRBV29-1 | CSVEVNGQSSYEQYF | TGCAGCGTTGAGGTTAACGGACAGAGCTCCTACGAGCAGTACTTC
. | . | TRBJ1-1 | 14 | TRBV5-1 | CASSLRQPNTEAFF | TGCGCCAGCAGCTTGAGACAGCCGAACACTGAAGCTTTCTTT
. | . | TRBJ1-1 | 14 | TRBV18 | CASSRLEMNTEAFF | TGTGCCAGCTCACGATTAGAGATGAACACTGAAGCTTTCTTT
. | . | TRBJ2-3 | 15 | TRBV18 | CASSLTQAATDTQYF | TGTGCCAGCTCACTGACACAAGCCGCCACAGATACGCAGTATTTT
. | once | TRBJ2-3 | 16 | TRBV5-5 | CASSLVVDRVTDTQYF | TGTGCCAGCAGCTTGGTGGTAGACCGGGTAACAGATACGCAGTATTTT
. | . | TRBJ2-3 | 13 | TRBV11-3 | CASSLSHTDTQYF | TGTGCCAGCAGCTTGTCCCACACAGATACGCAGTATTTT
. | once | TRBJ2-1 | 15 | TRBV19 | CASSRGPGSYNEQFF | TGTGCCAGTAGTAGGGGGCCGGGCTCCTACAATGAGCAGTTCTTC
. | . | TRBJ2-2 | 13 | TRBV6-5 | CATRQRNTGELFF | TGTGCCACCAGACAACGGAACACCGGGGAGCTGTTTTTT
. | . | TRBJ1-1 | 16 | TRBV10-3 | CAINKYPGHQNTEAFF | TGTGCCATCAATAAATATCCGGGACATCAGAACACTGAAGCTTTCTTT
. | . | TRBJ2-1 | 14 | TRBV9 | CASSLGTGNNEQFF | TGTGCCAGCAGCCTAGGGACTGGCAACAATGAGCAGTTCTTC
TRBD1 | . | TRBJ1-1 | 16 | TRBV19 | CASRNTQGALNTEAFF | TGTGCCAGTAGGAATACGCAGGGGGCCCTGAACACTGAAGCTTTCTTT
TRBD2 | . | TRBJ2-3 | 15 | TRBV5-1 | CASSRTSVSTDTQYF | TGCGCCAGCAGCCGGACTAGCGTCAGCACAGATACGCAGTATTTT
. | . | TRBJ2-6 | 14 | TRBV30 | CAGTGISGANVLTF | TGTGCCGGAACAGGGATCTCTGGGGCCAACGTCCTGACTTTC
TRBD1 | . | TRBJ2-3 | 15 | TRBV4-1 | CASRSRDRETDTQYF | TGCGCCAGCAGGAGCCGGGACAGGGAAACAGATACGCAGTATTTT
. | . | TRBJ2-1 | 14 | TRBV18 | CASSPQSTYNEQFF | TGTGCCAGCTCACCCCAGTCCACCTACAATGAGCAGTTCTTC